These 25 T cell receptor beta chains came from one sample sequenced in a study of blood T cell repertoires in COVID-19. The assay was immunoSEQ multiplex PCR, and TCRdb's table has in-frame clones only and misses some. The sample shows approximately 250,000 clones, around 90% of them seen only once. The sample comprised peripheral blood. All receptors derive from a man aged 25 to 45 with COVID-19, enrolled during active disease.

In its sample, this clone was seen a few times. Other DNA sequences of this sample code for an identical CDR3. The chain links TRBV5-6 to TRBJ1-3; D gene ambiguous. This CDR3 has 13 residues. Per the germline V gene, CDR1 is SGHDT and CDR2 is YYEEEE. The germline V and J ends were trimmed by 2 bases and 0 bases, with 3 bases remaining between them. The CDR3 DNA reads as TGTGCCAGCAGCTTCAGCTCTGGAAACACCATATATTTT. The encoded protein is CASSFSSGNTIYF.

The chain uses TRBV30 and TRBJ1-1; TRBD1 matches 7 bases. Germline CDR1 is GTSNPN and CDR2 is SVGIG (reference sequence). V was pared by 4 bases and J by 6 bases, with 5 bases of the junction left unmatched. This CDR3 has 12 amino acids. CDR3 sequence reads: CAWNSGTAEAFF. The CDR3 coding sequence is TGTGCCTGGAATTCCGGGACAGCTGAAGCTTTCTTT.

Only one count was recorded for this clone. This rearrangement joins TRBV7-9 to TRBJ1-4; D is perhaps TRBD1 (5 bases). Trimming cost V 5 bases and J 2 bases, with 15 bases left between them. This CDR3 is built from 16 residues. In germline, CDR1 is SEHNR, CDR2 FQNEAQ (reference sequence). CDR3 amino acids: CASSGRPRATNEKLFF. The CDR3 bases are TGTGCCAGCAGCGGGCGTCCCAGGGCTACTAATGAAAAACTGTTTTTT.

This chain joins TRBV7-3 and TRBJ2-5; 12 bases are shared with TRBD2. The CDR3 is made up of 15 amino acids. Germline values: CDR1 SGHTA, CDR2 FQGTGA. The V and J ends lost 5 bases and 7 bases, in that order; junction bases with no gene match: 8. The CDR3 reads CASSPSGGAIGTQYF. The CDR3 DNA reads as TGTGCCAGCAGCCCTAGCGGGGGGGCGATCGGGACCCAGTACTTC.

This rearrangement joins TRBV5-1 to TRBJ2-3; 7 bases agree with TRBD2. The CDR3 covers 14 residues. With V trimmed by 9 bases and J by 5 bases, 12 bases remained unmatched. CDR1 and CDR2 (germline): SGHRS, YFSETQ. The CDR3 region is CATRLAEARDTQYF. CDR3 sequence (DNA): TGCGCCACCCGACTAGCAGAAGCGCGAGATACGCAGTATTTT.

The CDR3 DNA follows: TGTGCCAGCAGCCAGGCCGGGGGCTCCTATAATTCACCCCTCCACTTT. Translated, it gives CASSQAGGSYNSPLHF. The chain couples TRBV3-1 (or the pseudogene TRBV3-2) to TRBJ1-6; possible D gene TRBD1, 5 bases. Germline loops: CDR1 LGHDT, CDR2 YNNKEL (reference sequence). The CDR3 loop spans 16 amino acids. V was trimmed by 3 bases and J by 0 bases, leaving 9 bases between them.

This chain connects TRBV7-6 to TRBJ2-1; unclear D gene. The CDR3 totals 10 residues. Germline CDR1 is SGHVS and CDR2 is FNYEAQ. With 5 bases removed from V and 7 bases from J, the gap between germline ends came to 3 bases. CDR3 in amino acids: CASSRNEQFF. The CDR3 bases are TGTGCCAGCAGCCGGAATGAGCAGTTCTTC.

DNA for the CDR3: TGCGCCAGCAGCCCGACAGGGGCTGATTCTGAAGCTTTCTTT. It yields the protein CASSPTGADSEAFF. The chain is built from TRBV4-1 and TRBJ1-1, with 8 bases fitting TRBD1. The V and J ends lost 4 bases and 6 bases, in that order; junction bases with no gene match: 7. Germline loops: CDR1 MGHRA, CDR2 YSYEKL. The CDR3 consists of 14 residues.

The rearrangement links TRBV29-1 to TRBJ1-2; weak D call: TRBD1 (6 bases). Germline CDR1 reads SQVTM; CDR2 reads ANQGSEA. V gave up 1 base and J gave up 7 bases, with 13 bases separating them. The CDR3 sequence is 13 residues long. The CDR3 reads CSVEGTATFGYTF. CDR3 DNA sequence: TGCAGCGTTGAAGGGACAGCGACTTTTGGCTACACCTTC.

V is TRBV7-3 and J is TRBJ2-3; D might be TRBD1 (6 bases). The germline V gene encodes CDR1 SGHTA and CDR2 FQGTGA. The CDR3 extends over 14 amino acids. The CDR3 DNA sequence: TGTCCAAAGTCCGGGACACTAAGCACAGATACGCAGTATTTT. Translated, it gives CPKSGTLSTDTQYF.

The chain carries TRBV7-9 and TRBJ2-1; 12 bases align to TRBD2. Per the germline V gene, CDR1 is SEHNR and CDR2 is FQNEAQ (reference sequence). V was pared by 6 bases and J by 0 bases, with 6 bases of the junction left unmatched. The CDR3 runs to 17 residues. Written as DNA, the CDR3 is TGTGCCAGCAGGCAACTAGCGGGGGGCTTCTCCTACAATGAGCAGTTCTTC. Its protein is CASRQLAGGFSYNEQFF.

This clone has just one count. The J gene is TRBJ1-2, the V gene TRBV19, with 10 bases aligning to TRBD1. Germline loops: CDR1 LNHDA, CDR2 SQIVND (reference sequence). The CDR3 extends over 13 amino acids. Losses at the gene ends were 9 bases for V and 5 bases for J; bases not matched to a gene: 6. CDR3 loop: CASTSGQGYGYTF. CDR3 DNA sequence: TGTGCCAGCACTTCGGGACAGGGGTATGGCTACACCTTC.

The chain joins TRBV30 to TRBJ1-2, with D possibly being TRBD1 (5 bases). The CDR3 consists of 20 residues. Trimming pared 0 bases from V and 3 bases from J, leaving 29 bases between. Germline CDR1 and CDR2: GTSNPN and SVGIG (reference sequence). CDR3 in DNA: TGTGCCTGGAGTGTACGAGTAGCTGGGGCATTTGGGGGACTACACTATGGCTACACCTTC. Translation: CAWSVRVAGAFGGLHYGYTF.

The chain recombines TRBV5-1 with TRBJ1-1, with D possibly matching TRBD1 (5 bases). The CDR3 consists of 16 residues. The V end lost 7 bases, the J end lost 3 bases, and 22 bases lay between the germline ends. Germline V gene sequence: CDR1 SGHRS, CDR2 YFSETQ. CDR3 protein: CASRNPQGLWDTEAFF. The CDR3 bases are TGCGCCAGCCGGAATCCTCAGGGTCTCTGGGACACTGAAGCTTTCTTT.

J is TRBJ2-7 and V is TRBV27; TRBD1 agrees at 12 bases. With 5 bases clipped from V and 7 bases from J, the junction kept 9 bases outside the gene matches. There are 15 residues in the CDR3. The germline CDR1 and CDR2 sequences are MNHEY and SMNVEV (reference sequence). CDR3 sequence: CASSHGTGGAGEQYF. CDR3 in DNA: TGTGCCAGCAGTCACGGGACAGGGGGCGCGGGTGAGCAGTACTTC.

CDR3 sequence (DNA): TGTGCCAGCAGTAGGGGGGACAGGGCGCGAGATACGCAGTATTTT. It specifies CASSRGDRARDTQYF. The chain combines TRBV9 with TRBJ2-3; TRBD1 matches 9 bases. The CDR3 is 15 residues long. Germline V gene lookup returns CDR1 SGDLS and CDR2 YYNGEE. The V and J ends lost 5 bases and 5 bases, in that order; junction bases with no gene match: 9.

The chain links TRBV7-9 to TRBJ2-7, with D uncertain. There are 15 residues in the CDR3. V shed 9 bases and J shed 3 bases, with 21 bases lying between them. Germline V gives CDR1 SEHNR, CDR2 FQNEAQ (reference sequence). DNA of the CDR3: TGTGCCAGACCACTTACCCTGCGGCGGAACTACGAGCAGTACTTC. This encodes CARPLTLRRNYEQYF. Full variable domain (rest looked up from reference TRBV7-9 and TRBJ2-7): DTGVSQNPRHKITKRGQNVTFRCDPISEHNRLYWYRQTLGQGPEFLTYFQNEAQLEKSRLLSDRFSAERPKGSFSTLEIQRTEQGDSAMYLCARPLTLRRNYEQYFGPGTRLTVT.

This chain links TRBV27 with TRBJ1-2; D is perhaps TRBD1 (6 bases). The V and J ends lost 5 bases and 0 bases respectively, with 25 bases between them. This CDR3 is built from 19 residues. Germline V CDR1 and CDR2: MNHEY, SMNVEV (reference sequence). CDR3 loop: CASSPSGGLGRWPNYGYTF. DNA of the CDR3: TGTGCCAGCAGTCCCTCCGGGGGGCTTGGGAGGTGGCCTAACTATGGCTACACCTTC.

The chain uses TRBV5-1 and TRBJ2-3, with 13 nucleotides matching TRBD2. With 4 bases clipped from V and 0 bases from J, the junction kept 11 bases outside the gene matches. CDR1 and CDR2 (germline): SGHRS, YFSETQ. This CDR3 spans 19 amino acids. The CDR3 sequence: CASSPEGTSGAPSTDTQYF. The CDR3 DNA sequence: TGCGCCAGCAGCCCCGAGGGGACTAGCGGGGCTCCTAGCACAGATACGCAGTATTTT. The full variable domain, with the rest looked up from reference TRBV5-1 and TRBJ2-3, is KAGVTQTPRYLIKTRGQQVTLSCSPISGHRSVSWYQQTPGQGLQFLFEYFSETQRNKGNFPGRFSGRQFSNSRSEMNVSTLELGDSALYLCASSPEGTSGAPSTDTQYFGPGTRLTVL.

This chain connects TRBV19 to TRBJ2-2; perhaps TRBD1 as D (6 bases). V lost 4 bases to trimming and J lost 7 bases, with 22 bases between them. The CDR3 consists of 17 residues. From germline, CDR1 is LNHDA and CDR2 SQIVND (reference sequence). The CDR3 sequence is CASSNPVQGIGIGELFF. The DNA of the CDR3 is TGTGCCAGTAGTAACCCGGTCCAGGGGATAGGGATCGGGGAGCTGTTTTTT. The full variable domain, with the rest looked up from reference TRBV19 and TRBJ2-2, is DGGITQSPKYLFRKEGQNVTLSCEQNLNHDAMYWYRQDPGQGLRLIYYSQIVNDFQKGDIAEGYSVSREKKESFPLTVTSAQKNPTAFYLCASSNPVQGIGIGELFFGEGSRLTVL.

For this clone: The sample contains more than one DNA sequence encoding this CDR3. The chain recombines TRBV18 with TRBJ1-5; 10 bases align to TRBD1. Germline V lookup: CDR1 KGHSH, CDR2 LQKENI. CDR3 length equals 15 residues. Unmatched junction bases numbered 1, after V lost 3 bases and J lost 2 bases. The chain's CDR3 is CASSPGTGGNQPQHF. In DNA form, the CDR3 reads TGTGCCAGCTCACCGGGGACAGGGGGCAATCAGCCCCAGCATTTT.

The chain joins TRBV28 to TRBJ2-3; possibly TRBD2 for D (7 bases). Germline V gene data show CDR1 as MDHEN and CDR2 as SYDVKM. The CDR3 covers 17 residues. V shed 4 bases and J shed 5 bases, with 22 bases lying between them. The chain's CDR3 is CASSWAGWGGRQDTQYF. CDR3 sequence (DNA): TGTGCCAGCAGTTGGGCTGGTTGGGGGGGGCGGCAAGATACGCAGTATTTT.

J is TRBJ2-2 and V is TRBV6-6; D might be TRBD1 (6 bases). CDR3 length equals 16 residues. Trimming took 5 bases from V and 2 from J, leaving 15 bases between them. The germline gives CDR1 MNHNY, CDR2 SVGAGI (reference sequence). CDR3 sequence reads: CASSPTHRVNTGELFF. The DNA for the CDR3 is TGTGCCAGCAGTCCCACCCACAGGGTTAACACCGGGGAGCTGTTTTTT.

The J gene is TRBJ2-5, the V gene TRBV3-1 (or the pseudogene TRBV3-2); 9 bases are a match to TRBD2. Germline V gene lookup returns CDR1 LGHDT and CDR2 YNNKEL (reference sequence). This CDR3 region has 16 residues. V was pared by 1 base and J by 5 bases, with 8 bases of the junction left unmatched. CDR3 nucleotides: TGTGCCAGCAGCCAAGGGAGCGGGGGGCTCGGGGAGACCCAGTACTTC. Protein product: CASSQGSGGLGETQYF.

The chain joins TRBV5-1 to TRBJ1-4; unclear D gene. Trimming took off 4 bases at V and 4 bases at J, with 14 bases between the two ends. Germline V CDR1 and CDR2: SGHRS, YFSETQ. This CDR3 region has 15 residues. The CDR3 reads CASSQTTEVNEKLFF. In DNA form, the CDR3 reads TGCGCCAGCAGCCAAACCACTGAAGTTAATGAAAAACTGTTTTTT. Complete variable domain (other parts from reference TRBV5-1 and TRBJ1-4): KAGVTQTPRYLIKTRGQQVTLSCSPISGHRSVSWYQQTPGQGLQFLFEYFSETQRNKGNFPGRFSGRQFSNSRSEMNVSTLELGDSALYLCASSQTTEVNEKLFFGSGTQLSVL.